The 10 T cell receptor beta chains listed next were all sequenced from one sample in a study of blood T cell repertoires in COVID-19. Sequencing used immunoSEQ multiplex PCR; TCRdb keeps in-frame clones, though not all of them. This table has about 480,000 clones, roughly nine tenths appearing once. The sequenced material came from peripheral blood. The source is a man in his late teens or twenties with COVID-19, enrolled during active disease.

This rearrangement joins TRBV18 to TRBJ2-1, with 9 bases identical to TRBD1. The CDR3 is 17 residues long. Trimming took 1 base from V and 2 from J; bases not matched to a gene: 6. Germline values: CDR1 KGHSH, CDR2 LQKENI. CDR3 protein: CASSPLPGQGPYNEQFF. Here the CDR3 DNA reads TGTGCCAGCTCACCACTGCCGGGACAGGGACCCTACAATGAGCAGTTCTTC.

CDR3 nucleotide sequence: TGTGCCAGCAGCCTCGACGGGGGTAGCAATCAGCCCCAGCATTTT. Encoded protein: CASSLDGGSNQPQHF. J is TRBJ1-5 and V is TRBV2, with D possibly being TRBD1 (5 bases). CDR1 is SNHLY, CDR2 FYNNEI, per germline. This CDR3 has 15 amino acids. Trimming cost V 6 bases and J 0 bases, with 12 bases left between them. The whole variable domain, filled in from reference TRBV2 and TRBJ1-5, reads EPEVTQTPSHQVTQMGQEVILRCVPISNHLYFYWYRQILGQKVEFLVSFYNNEISEKSEIFDDQFSVERPDGSNFTLKIRSTKLEDSAMYFCASSLDGGSNQPQHFGDGTRLSIL.

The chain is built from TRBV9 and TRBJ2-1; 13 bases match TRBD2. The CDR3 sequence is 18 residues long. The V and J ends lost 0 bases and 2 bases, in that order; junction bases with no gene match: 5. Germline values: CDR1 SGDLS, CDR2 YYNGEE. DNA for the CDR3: TGTGCCAGCAGCGTAGGACTAGCGGGGGGCTCAACCTACAATGAGCAGTTCTTC. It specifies CASSVGLAGGSTYNEQFF.

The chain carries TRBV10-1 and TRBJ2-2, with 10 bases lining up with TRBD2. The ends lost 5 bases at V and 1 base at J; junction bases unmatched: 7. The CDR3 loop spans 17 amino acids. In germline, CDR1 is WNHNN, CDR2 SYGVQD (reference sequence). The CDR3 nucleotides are TGCGCCAGCAGTAAAACCAGGACTAGCGGGAACACCGGGGAGCTGTTTTTT. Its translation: CASSKTRTSGNTGELFF.

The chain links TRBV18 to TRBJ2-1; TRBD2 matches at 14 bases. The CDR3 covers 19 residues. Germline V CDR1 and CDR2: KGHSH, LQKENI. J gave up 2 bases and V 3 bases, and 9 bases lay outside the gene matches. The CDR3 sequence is CASSPMTSGGGFTYNEQFF. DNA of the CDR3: TGTGCCAGCTCACCTATGACTAGCGGGGGGGGATTTACCTACAATGAGCAGTTCTTC. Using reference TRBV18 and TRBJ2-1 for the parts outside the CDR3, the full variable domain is NAGVMQNPRHLVRRRGQEARLRCSPMKGHSHVYWYRQLPEEGLKFMVYLQKENIIDESGMPKERFSAEFPKEGPSILRIQQVVRGDSAAYFCASSPMTSGGGFTYNEQFFGPGTRLTVL.

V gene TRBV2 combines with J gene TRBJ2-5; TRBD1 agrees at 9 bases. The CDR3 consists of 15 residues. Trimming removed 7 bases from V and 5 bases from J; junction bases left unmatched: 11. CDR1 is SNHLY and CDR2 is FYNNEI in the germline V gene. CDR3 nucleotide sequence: TGTGCCAGCATCTCACAGGGGGCGAAGTCGGAGACCCAGTACTTC. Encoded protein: CASISQGAKSETQYF.

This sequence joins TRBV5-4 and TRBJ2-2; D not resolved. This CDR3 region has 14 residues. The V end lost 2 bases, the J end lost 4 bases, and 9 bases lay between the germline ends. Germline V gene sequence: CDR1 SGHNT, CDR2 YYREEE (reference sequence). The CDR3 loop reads CASSLAPLTGELFF. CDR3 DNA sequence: TGTGCCAGCAGCTTAGCTCCCCTCACCGGGGAGCTGTTTTTT.

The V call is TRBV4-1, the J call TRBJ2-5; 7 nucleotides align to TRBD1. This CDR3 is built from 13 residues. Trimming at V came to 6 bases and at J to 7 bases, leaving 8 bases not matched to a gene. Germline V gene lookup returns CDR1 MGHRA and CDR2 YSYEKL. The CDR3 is CASRRDSRSTQYF. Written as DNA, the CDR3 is TGCGCCAGCAGACGGGACAGCCGTTCGACCCAGTACTTC.

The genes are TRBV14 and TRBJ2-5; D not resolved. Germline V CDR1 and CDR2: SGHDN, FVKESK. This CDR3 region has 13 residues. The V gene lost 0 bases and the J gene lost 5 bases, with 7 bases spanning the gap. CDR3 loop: CASSQELMETQYF. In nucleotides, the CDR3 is TGTGCCAGCAGCCAAGAATTAATGGAGACCCAGTACTTC. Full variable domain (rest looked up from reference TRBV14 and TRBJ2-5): EAGVTQFPSHSVIEKGQTVTLRCDPISGHDNLYWYRRVMGKEIKFLLHFVKESKQDESGMPNNRFLAERTGGTYSTLKVQPAELEDSGVYFCASSQELMETQYFGPGTRLLVL.

CDR3 residues: CASGPGSGGVGTDTQYF. The CDR3 bases are TGTGCTAGTGGTCCCGGAAGCGGGGGGGTAGGCACAGATACGCAGTATTTT. This sequence joins TRBV12-5 and TRBJ2-3; 10 nucleotides match TRBD2. This CDR3 contains 17 residues. Germline values: CDR1 LGHNT, CDR2 FRNRAP. The ends lost 5 bases at V and 1 base at J; junction bases unmatched: 9.